Each of the 4 T cell receptor beta chains below was sequenced from the same sample in a study of vaccination effects on CD4 cells after COVID-19. The assay was immunoSEQ multiplex PCR, and TCRdb's table has in-frame clones only and misses some. The table has tens of thousands of clones, over 70% seen once. ViraFEST assay sequencing came after antigen-specific CD4+ T cells were expanded with viral peptide pools. Following 10 days of culture, CD4+ T cells were isolated. Among the vaccine recipients, none had a prior SARS-CoV-2 infection, and nucleocapsid antibodies were negative. No antigen has been assigned to these receptors. The sequenced sample was CD4+ T cells from PBMCs cultured with HCoV-OC43 spike peptides, obtained before COVID-19 vaccination. The subset here: HCoV-OC43 spike overlapping peptide pool stimulation. These receptors all stem from a human donor who received a COVID-19 vaccine.

The V gene is TRBV18, the J gene TRBJ1-2; D is ambiguous. Germline V gene data show CDR1 as KGHSH and CDR2 as LQKENI. CDR3 size: 13 residues. The ends were cut back, 1 base at V and 6 bases at J, with 9 bases in the middle. The CDR3 region is CASSPLESNGYTF. The DNA of the CDR3 is TGTGCCAGCTCACCACTTGAGAGTAATGGCTACACCTTC.

The chain combines TRBV5-1 with TRBJ2-1; D may be TRBD2 (6 bases). Germline V lookup: CDR1 SGHRS, CDR2 YFSETQ. Trimming pared 4 bases from V and 8 bases from J, leaving 16 bases between. The length of the CDR3 is 14 residues. The CDR3 DNA sequence: TGCGCCAGCAGCGCATTGGGTTCGGGGGATGAGCAGTTCTTC. It is translated as CASSALGSGDEQFF.

This chain connects TRBV30 to TRBJ2-5, with a tentative D call TRBD1 (5 bases). Germline values: CDR1 GTSNPN, CDR2 SVGIG (reference sequence). The CDR3 has 14 residues. V was clipped by 0 bases and J by 4 bases, with 12 bases between them. DNA for the CDR3: TGTGCCTGGAGTGTACTTCCAGGGCGAGAGACCCAGTACTTC. Encoded protein: CAWSVLPGRETQYF. Drawing the rest from reference TRBV30 and TRBJ2-5, the complete variable domain is SQTIHQWPATLVQPVGSPLSLECTVEGTSNPNLYWYRQAAGRGLQLLFYSVGIGQISSEVPQNLSASRPQDRQFILSSKKLLLSDSGFYLCAWSVLPGRETQYFGPGTRLLVL.

The V call is TRBV19, the J call TRBJ2-3, with a tentative D call TRBD2 (6 bases). The CDR3 contains 15 residues. From germline, CDR1 is LNHDA and CDR2 SQIVND (reference sequence). The V end lost 4 bases, the J end lost 4 bases, and 15 bases lay between the germline ends. CDR3 protein: CASSKLGRPADTQYF. The CDR3 DNA sequence: TGTGCCAGTAGTAAACTGGGGAGGCCTGCAGATACGCAGTATTTT.